The entry below describes one T cell receptor (beta chain). Its antigen specificity is not known. No base quality information exists; no much larger clone differs at one position. Patients with autoimmune disease history or receiving systemic immunosuppression were excluded from the trial. Peripheral blood for TCR sequencing was drawn from every dose cohort at baseline, at cycle 4 day 1 and at cycle 7 day 1. The samples were drawn from a first-in-human, open-label, multicenter phase I dose-escalation trial of ivuxolimab. Adults with locally advanced or metastatic melanoma, renal cell carcinoma, hepatocellular carcinoma or head and neck squamous cell carcinoma were enrolled in the trial. Before TCR sequencing, CD4+ T cells and CD8+ T cells from peripheral blood were sorted into separate populations. This entry is derived from a study of OX40 agonist ivuxolimab in advanced cancers. Some background on the complete study: The costimulatory receptor OX40 (CD134) was targeted by ivuxolimab, a fully human IgG2 agonistic monoclonal antibody. Intravenous ivuxolimab was administered to patients every 2 weeks at six dose levels: 0.01, 0.1, 0.3, 1.5, 3 and 10 mg/kg. Of the approximately 54 patients in dose escalation, some 20 had hepatocellular carcinoma, around 15 had melanoma, 9 had renal cell carcinoma and 9 had head and neck cancer. In the dose-escalation cohort, over 65% of patients were male, and the mean age was approximately 55 years, with a range of about 23 to 80. Prior anti-PD-1, anti-PD-L1 or anti-CTLA-4 therapy was permitted, and checkpoint inhibitors had been received by roughly 42% of dose-escalation patients. Partial responses were achieved by three dose-escalation patients, of whom one had hepatocellular carcinoma and two had cutaneous melanoma. Peripheral TCRbeta sequencing aimed to test whether ivuxolimab altered TCR sequence diversity and caused clonal T-cell expansion. The paper describes the monotherapy dose-escalation part (N of about 55 patients) of the phase I trial of ivuxolimab.

The CDR3 runs 18 amino acids, cysteine and phenylalanine included. The CDR3 DNA has 54 bases and is translated from base 1. V lost 5 bases and J lost 4 bases, and the count of bases not matched to a germline gene is 18. The germline V gene (reference sequence) provides CDR1 PRHDT and CDR2 FYEKMQ. Genomic DNA was isolated from the sorted cells so that the TCRbeta CDR3 region could be sequenced. TCRbeta CDR3 regions were sequenced using the immunoSEQ Assay. TCRdb took this table from immuneACCESS and kept in-frame rearrangements with V and J called. Such tables lack part of the clones; where checked against another copy, unresolved V genes explain under half of the gap, and the rest is unexplained. The sample table holds 65,000 to 95,000 clones, of which 80% to 95% were seen once. In total, the top ten clones hold around 0.53% of the sample. Points the paper makes about the study in general: After ivuxolimab, CD8+ T cells had more expanded clones than CD4+ T cells on average. Antigen specificity was not determined for the clonally expanded peripheral T cells. In partial responders in the 0.1-3.0 mg/kg groups, normalized peripheral clonal expansion was found to be among the lowest, especially among CD8+ T cells. Low levels of normalized T-cell clonal expansion were also seen in some nonresponding patients. Clonal expansion of both CD4+ and CD8+ blood T cells was observed from baseline to week 6 at doses 0.1 to 3.0 mg/kg.

The sequence joins TRBV13 to TRBJ2-7, with 9 central nucleotides matching TRBD2. Sequences were derived from CD4+ or CD8+ T cells sorted from blood, sampled in a trial of the OX40 agonist ivuxolimab. This TCR derives from an adult with an advanced solid tumor such as melanoma, head and neck, liver or kidney cancer. This receptor has the CDR3 CASSALGIAGDLGYEQYF. The nucleotide sequence is given as TGTGCCAGCAGCGCGCTTGGAATAGCGGGAGATCTAGGGTACGAGCAGTACTTC.